Following are 21 T cell receptor beta chains from one sample sequenced in a study of blood T cells in healthy people across ages. Through a sample-barcoded 5' primer and a J-beta primer mix, a second PCR was run for 7 to 11 cycles. TCRdb reprocessed the 5' RACE reads via MiXCR and lists one record per CDR3 protein. Here the sample spans 730,000 or so distinct CDR3 sequences, over 40% being singletons. The sample comprised blood. The receptor source for this set is a man older than 75 in good health.

This clonotype has only a few counts. The chain links TRBV5-1 to TRBJ1-2; no definite D call. The germline gives CDR1 SGHRS, CDR2 YFSETQ. CDR3 length: 14 amino acids. The V gene lost 2 bases and the J gene lost 10 bases, with 18 bases spanning the gap. The CDR3 DNA sequence: TGCGCCAGCAGCTTCCACCAGCAAATCAGTGACTACACCTTC. Residues: CASSFHQQISDYTF.

The chain is built from TRBV6-6 and TRBJ2-3; D tentatively reads TRBD1 or TRBD2 (6 bases each). Between the trimmed V and J ends, which lost 5 bases and 4 bases, there was a span of 13 bases. The CDR3 length is 14 residues. Germline values: CDR1 MNHNY, CDR2 SVGAGI (reference sequence). The CDR3 is CASSQGGKSDTQYF. The CDR3 bases are TGTGCCAGCAGTCAAGGGGGGAAGTCAGATACGCAGTATTTT.

The DNA of the CDR3 is TGCGCCAGCAGCTTGGCCGGCGACAGGGCCCACGAGCAGTACTTC. Amino acids: CASSLAGDRAHEQYF. The V gene is TRBV5-1, the J gene TRBJ2-7, with 7 nucleotides matching TRBD1. The ends lost 0 bases at V and 5 bases at J; junction bases unmatched: 8. Looked up from germline, CDR1 is SGHRS and CDR2 is YFSETQ. CDR3 length: 15 residues. Using reference TRBV5-1 and TRBJ2-7 for the parts outside the CDR3, the full variable domain is KAGVTQTPRYLIKTRGQQVTLSCSPISGHRSVSWYQQTPGQGLQFLFEYFSETQRNKGNFPGRFSGRQFSNSRSEMNVSTLELGDSALYLCASSLAGDRAHEQYFGPGTRLTVT.

V and J are TRBV6-5 and TRBJ2-3; TRBD1 might be the D (6 bases). CDR1 MNHEY and CDR2 SVGAGI come from the germline V gene. V lost 4 bases to trimming and J lost 2 bases, with 19 bases between them. This CDR3 is built from 17 residues. CDR3 sequence reads: CASSSVQGLGHTDTQYF. CDR3 nucleotides: TGTGCCAGCAGTTCGGTACAGGGATTAGGGCACACAGATACGCAGTATTTT.

The genes are TRBV5-4 and TRBJ2-4; 9 bases agree with TRBD2. CDR1 SGHNT and CDR2 YYREEE come from the germline V gene (reference sequence). The V segment lost 4 bases and the J segment 13 bases; nucleotides outside the gene matches: 21. This CDR3 is built from 17 residues. The CDR3 loop is CASSTAGGSGRYGEQYF. In DNA form, the CDR3 reads TGTGCCAGCAGCACCGCCGGGGGTAGCGGGAGATACGGTGAGCAGTACTTC. Together with reference TRBV5-4 and TRBJ2-4, the CDR3 gives the full variable domain: ETGVTQSPTHLIKTRGQQVTLRCSSQSGHNTVSWYQQALGQGPQFIFQYYREEENGRGNFPPRFSGLQFPNYSSELNVNALELDDSALYLCASSTAGGSGRYGEQYFGAGTRLSVL.

This clonotype turned up a few times. A read error may explain this, as a much larger clone is one base away. The genes are TRBV3-1 and TRBJ2-6, with 9 positions matching TRBD1. Per germline, CDR1 LGHDT and CDR2 YNNKEL (reference sequence). The CDR3 totals 16 residues. V trimming: 5 bases; J trimming: 12 bases; junction bases outside the gene matches: 14. The CDR3 sequence: CASSFTGQGRTSVLTF. CDR3 nucleotide sequence: TGTGCCAGCAGCTTTACAGGACAGGGGCGTACCAGCGTCCTGACTTTC.

A few counts support this clonotype. This sequence joins TRBV29-1 and TRBJ2-7, with D unclear. This CDR3 comprises 11 residues. Germline values: CDR1 SQVTM, CDR2 ANQGSEA. V lost 6 bases and J 3 bases, leaving 9 bases between the germline ends. DNA for the CDR3: TGCAGCGTGAAGAGACTCTACGAGCAGTACTTC. Translating it yields CSVKRLYEQYF.

About this clonotype itself: One junction end does not reproduce the germline sequence, and a read error may be involved. This chain links TRBV3-1 with TRBJ2-7, with 8 bases matching TRBD1. Germline CDR1 is LGHDT and CDR2 is YNNKEL (reference sequence). This CDR3 is built from 15 residues. The CDR3 is CVSSQGAGGNYEQYF. The CDR3 nucleotides read TGTGTCAGCAGCCAAGGGGCAGGGGGCAACTACGAGCAGTACTTC.

Many counts were recorded for this clonotype. The V call is TRBV6-1, the J call TRBJ2-7; 7 nucleotides match TRBD2. The CDR3 is 12 amino acids. CDR1 is MNHNS and CDR2 is SASEGT in the germline V gene. J gave up 4 bases and V 3 bases, and 0 bases lay outside the gene matches. The CDR3 sequence is CASSDGGYEQYF. The CDR3, as DNA: TGTGCCAGCAGTGACGGGGGGTACGAGCAGTACTTC.

The chain couples TRBV6-2 or TRBV6-3 to TRBJ1-1, with D possibly TRBD1 on 6 matching bases. The length of the CDR3 is 14 residues. With 6 bases removed from V and 4 bases from J, the gap between germline ends came to 15 bases. The germline gives CDR1 MNHEY, CDR2 SVGEGT. CDR3 sequence: CASSEMDSITEAFF. Here the CDR3 DNA reads TGTGCCAGCAGCGAAATGGACAGTATCACTGAAGCTTTCTTT.

This clonotype was counted a few times. This rearrangement joins TRBV29-1 to TRBJ2-2; the D is unclear. Germline lookup yields CDR1 SQVTM and CDR2 ANQGSEA. The CDR3 sequence is 12 residues long. The V and J ends lost 1 base and 3 bases respectively, with 3 bases between them. Written as DNA, the CDR3 is TGCAGCGTTGAAGTGCACACCGGGGAGCTGTTTTTT. Translated: CSVEVHTGELFF.

This chain connects TRBV20-1 to TRBJ2-3; no firm D call. CDR3 length: 14 amino acids. Germline assignment: CDR1 DFQATT and CDR2 SNEGSKA (reference sequence). The CDR3 spells CGGRPTGLLDTQYF. The CDR3 nucleotides are TGCGGTGGCAGACCAACCGGCCTCCTAGATACGCAGTATTTT.

The rearrangement joins TRBV15 to TRBJ2-2; TRBD2 agrees at 11 bases. The CDR3 covers 16 residues. Germline V lookup: CDR1 LNHNV, CDR2 YYDKDF (reference sequence). Germline trimming cut 1 base from V and 4 bases from J; bases unmatched to any gene: 2. CDR3 protein: CATSRALAGVTGELFF. CDR3 in DNA: TGTGCCACCAGCAGAGCACTAGCGGGAGTCACCGGGGAGCTGTTTTTT.

With regard to this clonotype: A much larger clonotype is one base distant, so this may be a read error. The chain recombines TRBV7-9 with TRBJ2-1; 8 nucleotides match TRBD1. Matching the DNA end better, TRBJ2-7 makes the J call doubtful. Germline lookup yields CDR1 SEHNR and CDR2 FQNEAQ (reference sequence). CDR3 length: 16 amino acids. CDR3 loop: CASSWDRPTQFNEQYF. The CDR3 DNA reads TGTGCCAGCAGCTGGGACAGGCCAACCCAATTCAATGAGCAGTACTTC.

V and J are TRBV29-1 and TRBJ2-3, with no clear D. Germline CDR1 SQVTM, CDR2 ANQGSEA. The CDR3 spans 11 residues. V was clipped by 3 bases and J by 6 bases, with 7 bases between them. CDR3 sequence: CSVDLADTQYF. The CDR3 DNA follows: TGCAGCGTTGACCTTGCGGATACGCAGTATTTT.

The gene calls are TRBV7-9 and TRBJ2-7; possible D gene TRBD1, 6 bases. Germline CDR1 reads SEHNR; CDR2 reads FQNEAQ (reference sequence). This CDR3 has 15 amino acids. The V end lost 1 base, the J end lost 7 bases, and 17 bases lay between the germline ends. CDR3 sequence: CASSLEQGNYNEQYF. The CDR3 nucleotides read TGTGCCAGCAGCTTAGAACAGGGAAACTACAATGAGCAGTACTTC.

The table lists this clonotype with many counts. This may be a read error, as it is one base from a much larger clone. This chain connects TRBV6-9 to TRBJ2-7; no reliable D call. V lost 5 bases, J lost 3 bases, and 11 bases lay in between. The germline V gene encodes CDR1 MNHGY and CDR2 SVAAGI. The CDR3 runs 13 residues. CDR3 sequence (DNA): TGTGCCAGCAGTGATAAGACCTTCTACGAGCAGTACTTC. It encodes CASSDKTFYEQYF.

The gene calls are TRBV27 and TRBJ2-7; 8 bases fit TRBD1. The CDR3 covers 15 residues. From germline, CDR1 is MNHEY and CDR2 SMNVEV (reference sequence). After removal of 6 bases from V and 5 bases from J, the junction contained 12 bases not matched to a gene. The CDR3 loop reads CASRRTGWASHEQYF. The CDR3 DNA sequence: TGTGCCAGCAGACGGACAGGGTGGGCGTCCCACGAGCAGTACTTC.

This clonotype has a handful of counts. The V call is TRBV6-5, the J call TRBJ2-7; 11 bases fit TRBD2. Germline V CDR1 and CDR2: MNHEY, SVGAGI. CDR3 length equals 15 residues. V lost 5 bases and J lost 6; bases outside the gene matches: 9. CDR3 bases: TGTGCCAGCAGTCGCACCGACGGACTAGCGGGCGAGCAGTACTTC. As protein: CASSRTDGLAGEQYF.

The chain couples TRBV3-1 to TRBJ2-4; D gene uncertain. The tail of the sequence fits TRBJ2-7 better, so the J call may be wrong. There are 16 residues in the CDR3. CDR1 is LGHDT, CDR2 YNNKEL, per germline (reference sequence). CDR3 sequence (DNA): TGTGCCAGCAGCCAAGATGTTGGGGTTATCCCCTACGAGCAGTACTTC. This codes for CASSQDVGVIPYEQYF.

The sample holds a few counts of this clonotype. This rearrangement joins TRBV6-5 to TRBJ1-1, with D unclear. Germline V lookup: CDR1 MNHEY, CDR2 SVGAGI. The CDR3 length is 14 residues. V was trimmed by 4 bases and J by 1 base, leaving 10 bases between them. CDR3 nucleotide sequence: TGTGCCAGCAGTTTATTTGCGGGGAACACTGAAGCTTTCTTT. Protein product: CASSLFAGNTEAFF.